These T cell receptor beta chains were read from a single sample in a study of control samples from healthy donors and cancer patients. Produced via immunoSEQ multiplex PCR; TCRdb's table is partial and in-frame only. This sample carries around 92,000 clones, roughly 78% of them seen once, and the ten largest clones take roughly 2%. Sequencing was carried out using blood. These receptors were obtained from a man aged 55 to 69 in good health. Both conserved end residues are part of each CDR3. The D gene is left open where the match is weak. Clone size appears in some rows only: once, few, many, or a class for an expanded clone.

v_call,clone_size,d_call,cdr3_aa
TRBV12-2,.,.,CASRSGTSGSYNEQFF
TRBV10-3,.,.,CAISEQVHSLSSGANVLTF
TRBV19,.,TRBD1,CASSIDEGGRQPQHF
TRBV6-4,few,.,CASSDGGGGSTDTQYF
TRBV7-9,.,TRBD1,CASSASGGAKEKLFF
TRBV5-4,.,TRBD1,CASSFGTGGGYTF
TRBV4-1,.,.,CASSPEGGRDTQYF
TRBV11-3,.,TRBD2,CASSLGLAAIADEQFF
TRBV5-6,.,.,CASSLRRYQETQYF
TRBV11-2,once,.,CASSRDNQETQYF
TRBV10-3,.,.,CAISEPTEGGAIRGANVLTF
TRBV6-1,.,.,CASSARRGSRYSNQPQHF
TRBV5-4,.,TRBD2,CASSLQRGNANEQFF
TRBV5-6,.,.,CASSPRAGHFNTEAFF
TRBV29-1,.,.,CSVGGDSRRPYEQYF
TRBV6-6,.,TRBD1,CASSQQGQKRGNQPQHF
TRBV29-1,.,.,CSVEAPDRGETQYF
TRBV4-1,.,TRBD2,CASSQELAASYEQYF
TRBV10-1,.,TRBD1,CASGQGIYNSPLHF
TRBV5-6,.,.,CASSLQPWLKKTEAFF
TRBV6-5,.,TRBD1,CASSKRQGVSYGYTF
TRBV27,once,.,CASGGRWDSSTDTQYF
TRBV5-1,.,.,CASSSNSYEQYF
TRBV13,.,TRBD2,CASSLTSGGAASSYNEQFF
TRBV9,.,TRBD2,CASSGSGRGGTDTQYF
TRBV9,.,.,CASSVAPQQGDTQYF
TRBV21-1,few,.,CASSNGIHNEQFF
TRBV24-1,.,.,CATSENDDPRGTEAFF
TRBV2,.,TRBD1,CASSETGTGGHPQHF
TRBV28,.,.,CASRESDRGEAFF
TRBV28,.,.,CASSGLAPEQFF